These 27 T cell receptor beta chains were sequenced from one sample in a study of pediatric ulcerative colitis. One to two pinch biopsies were taken from the rectum during colonoscopy. Here immunoSEQ multiplex PCR was the method, and the copy in TCRdb shows in-frame clones only, minus some. The sample carries 30,000 to 35,000 clones, about three quarters recorded once. Input material: gut tissue. These receptors all stem from a boy between 5 and 17 years old with mild ulcerative colitis.

The chain joins TRBV15 to TRBJ1-1; D ambiguous. The CDR3 consists of 13 residues. V lost 6 bases to trimming and J lost 0 bases, with 8 bases between them. CDR1 and CDR2 from the germline V gene are LNHNV and YYDKDF (reference sequence). The CDR3 DNA follows: TGTGCCACCAGGAACAGCATGAACACTGAAGCTTTCTTT. It encodes CATRNSMNTEAFF.

This chain uses TRBV11-2 with TRBJ2-7; tentative D call: TRBD1 (6 bases). In germline, CDR1 is SGHAT, CDR2 FQNNGV. The CDR3 is 13 amino acids. Trimming pared 5 bases from V and 3 bases from J, leaving 11 bases between. Written as DNA, the CDR3 is TGTGCCAGCAGCCGGGACACCTACTACGAGCAGTACTTC. Its protein product is CASSRDTYYEQYF.

CDR3 loop: CASSSAGRGRAETQYF. The CDR3 nucleotides are TGTGCCAGTAGTTCCGCCGGGAGGGGGCGGGCAGAGACCCAGTACTTC. The chain is built from TRBV19 and TRBJ2-5; perhaps TRBD2 as D (8 bases). V was pared by 5 bases and J by 4 bases, with 20 bases between. The CDR3 sequence is 16 residues long. Germline CDR1 LNHDA, CDR2 SQIVND (reference sequence).

This clone was observed a single time. The chain carries TRBV5-1 and TRBJ1-1, with a weak D call TRBD1 (6 bases). The ends were cut back, 2 bases at V and 1 base at J, with 18 bases in the middle. There are 17 residues in the CDR3. Germline CDR1 is SGHRS and CDR2 is YFSETQ. CDR3: CASSFSFRGPRNTEAFF. CDR3 in DNA: TGCGCCAGCAGCTTTTCGTTCAGGGGACCAAGGAACACTGAAGCTTTCTTT.

The chain combines TRBV4-1 with TRBJ2-7, with D perhaps TRBD1 (5 bases). This CDR3 comprises 14 residues. V lost 0 bases and J 3 bases, leaving 9 bases between the germline ends. Germline CDR1 and CDR2: MGHRA and YSYEKL. The CDR3 bases are TGCGCCAGCAGCCAAGAAAGGGGTCACTACGAGCAGTACTTC. Translated: CASSQERGHYEQYF.

The chain employs TRBV7-6 and TRBJ2-5, with 10 bases lining up with TRBD2. With V trimmed by 2 bases and J by 1 base, 7 bases remained unmatched. From germline, CDR1 is SGHVS and CDR2 FNYEAQ. This CDR3 is 17 amino acids long. CDR3 region: CASSLSSGGIFQETQYF. DNA for the CDR3: TGTGCCAGCAGCTTAAGTAGCGGGGGGATCTTCCAAGAGACCCAGTACTTC.

This clone was seen once. The chain joins TRBV19 to TRBJ1-1; D possibly corresponds to TRBD1 (5 bases). CDR1 is LNHDA, CDR2 SQIVND, per germline (reference sequence). V gave up 9 bases and J gave up 5 bases, with 10 bases separating them. This CDR3 has 11 amino acids. The CDR3 DNA sequence: TGTGCCAGCCTCCGGGGGACTGAAGCTTTCTTT. It codes for CASLRGTEAFF.

The CDR3 loop is CASSLAGGPTDTQYF. CDR3 nucleotides: TGTGCCAGCAGCTTGGCGGGGGGGCCCACAGATACGCAGTATTTT. The chain is built from TRBV5-4 and TRBJ2-3, with TRBD2 identical over 8 bases. The CDR3 loop spans 15 amino acids. Germline assignment: CDR1 SGHNT and CDR2 YYREEE (reference sequence). Germline trimming cut 0 bases from V and 2 bases from J; bases unmatched to any gene: 2.

The chain joins TRBV11-2 to TRBJ1-1; D not resolved. This CDR3 is 12 amino acids long. Germline CDR1 reads SGHAT; CDR2 reads FQNNGV. Trimming removed 1 base from V and 3 bases from J, with 3 bases in between. The chain's CDR3 is CASSLVDTEAFF. The CDR3 nucleotides read TGTGCCAGCAGCTTAGTGGACACTGAAGCTTTCTTT.

V gene TRBV7-9 combines with J gene TRBJ1-2; D is unresolved. The CDR3 length is 13 residues. V lost 4 bases, J lost 0 bases, and 6 bases lay in between. Germline-derived CDR1 and CDR2 are SEHNR and FQNEAQ (reference sequence). The DNA of the CDR3 is TGTGCCAGCAGCTCATTGCCTAACTATGGCTACACCTTC. Protein product: CASSSLPNYGYTF.

The chain couples TRBV7-4 to TRBJ2-2; TRBD2 matches at 7 bases. Trimming took 5 bases from V and 4 from J; bases not matched to a gene: 4. Germline CDR1 reads SGHVT; CDR2 reads SQSDAQ. The CDR3 extends over 14 amino acids. In DNA form, the CDR3 reads TGTGCCAGCAGCCCGCCGGGAGGCACCGGGGAGCTGTTTTTT. It codes for CASSPPGGTGELFF. The full variable domain, completed using reference TRBV7-4 and TRBJ2-2, is GAGVSQSPRYKVAKRGRDVALRCDSISGHVTLYWYRQTLGQGSEVLTYSQSDAQRDKSGRPSGRFSAERPERSVSTLKIQRTEQGDSAVYLCASSPPGGTGELFFGEGSRLTVL.

The chain is built from TRBV19 and TRBJ2-5, with D possibly being TRBD2 (6 bases). CDR3 size: 13 residues. The germline V gene encodes CDR1 LNHDA and CDR2 SQIVND (reference sequence). V lost 5 bases and J lost 9, with 16 bases in between. Here the CDR3 DNA reads TGTGCCAGTAGTTTCGCGACCCGGAGGGCCCAGTACTTC. Protein: CASSFATRRAQYF. Variable domain in full (rest from reference TRBV19 and TRBJ2-5): DGGITQSPKYLFRKEGQNVTLSCEQNLNHDAMYWYRQDPGQGLRLIYYSQIVNDFQKGDIAEGYSVSREKKESFPLTVTSAQKNPTAFYLCASSFATRRAQYFGPGTRLLVL.

The CDR3 region has the DNA TGTGCCAGCAACAGGGGGGGCATTACGAACACCGGGGAGCTGTTTTTT. Amino acid sequence: CASNRGGITNTGELFF. The V gene is TRBV5-8, the J gene TRBJ2-2, with D perhaps matching TRBD1 (8 bases). Germline V gene sequence: CDR1 SGHTS, CDR2 YDEGEE. V was shortened by 6 bases and J by 0 bases, with 15 bases between the two germline ends. This CDR3 spans 16 amino acids.

The chain uses TRBV19 and TRBJ1-2; 7 positions agree with TRBD1. V was clipped by 3 bases and J by 3 bases; unmatched bases: 7. Per the germline V gene, CDR1 is LNHDA and CDR2 is SQIVND (reference sequence). The CDR3 consists of 15 residues. This CDR3 is CASSIGDSAYYGYTF. CDR3 in DNA: TGTGCCAGTAGTATCGGGGACAGCGCCTACTATGGCTACACCTTC.

The rearrangement joins TRBV6-5 to TRBJ2-7; 13 nucleotides match TRBD2. Germline V CDR1 and CDR2: MNHEY, SVGAGI. With V trimmed by 0 bases and J by 4 bases, 0 bases remained unmatched. The CDR3 is 15 residues long. The CDR3 loop reads CASSYSTSGGYEQYF. The CDR3 bases are TGTGCCAGCAGTTACTCGACTAGCGGGGGGTACGAGCAGTACTTC.

The CDR3 reads CASSSGTSLHVSYNEQFF. The CDR3 region has the DNA TGTGCCAGCAGCTCCGGGACTAGCCTCCATGTATCCTACAATGAGCAGTTCTTC. V is TRBV5-4 and J is TRBJ2-1; 9 bases line up with TRBD2. The CDR3 runs to 18 residues. The ends lost 3 bases at V and 1 base at J; junction bases unmatched: 11. Germline V gives CDR1 SGHNT, CDR2 YYREEE (reference sequence).

Written as DNA, the CDR3 is TGTGCCAGCAGCTTGAGACAGGGTCTTTCTGGCTACACCTTC. Translation gives CASSLRQGLSGYTF. The chain couples TRBV5-6 to TRBJ1-2; 7 bases match TRBD1. This CDR3 contains 14 residues. Germline CDR1 reads SGHDT; CDR2 reads YYEEEE. V dropped 1 base and J dropped 7; count of bases not matched to a gene: 7.

The rearrangement links TRBV5-1 to TRBJ1-1; D is uncertain. CDR3 length equals 12 residues. Looked up from germline, CDR1 is SGHRS and CDR2 is YFSETQ. Trimming took off 7 bases at V and 1 base at J, with 8 bases between the two ends. The CDR3 reads CASRHGNTEAFF. In DNA form, the CDR3 reads TGCGCCAGCCGCCACGGGAACACTGAAGCTTTCTTT.

This clone was recorded a few times. Mismatch with germline at one junction end may stem from a read error. The chain links TRBV2 to TRBJ1-4, with D possibly TRBD1 on 6 matching bases. This CDR3 spans 13 amino acids. CDR1 is SNHLY, CDR2 FYNNEI, per germline. For the CDR3, the DNA is TGTGCCAGCAGTGAACAGGGGAGGGAAAAATTGTTTTTT. It is translated as CASSEQGREKLFF.

V is TRBV11-2 and J is TRBJ2-5; D possibly corresponds to TRBD2 (5 bases). The V and J ends lost 5 bases and 5 bases respectively, with 12 bases between them. The CDR3 is 13 residues long. The germline V gene has CDR1 SGHAT and CDR2 FQNNGV. DNA of the CDR3: TGTGCCAGCAGCCGGCAGCGGTGGGAGACCCAGTACTTC. Translated: CASSRQRWETQYF.

The chain uses TRBV9 and TRBJ1-2; a weak D match, TRBD1 (6 bases). V shed 4 bases and J shed 3 bases, with 22 bases lying between them. The CDR3 totals 17 residues. The germline V gene encodes CDR1 SGDLS and CDR2 YYNGEE. The CDR3 is CASSKEYGGRTDYGYTF. The CDR3 DNA is TGTGCCAGCAGCAAGGAGTATGGGGGGCGAACGGACTATGGCTACACCTTC.

The CDR3 sequence is CASSSPGNYEQYF. CDR3 DNA: TGTGCCAGCAGTTCTCCGGGAAACTACGAGCAGTACTTC. This rearrangement joins TRBV7-9 to TRBJ2-7, with D possibly TRBD2 on 5 matching bases. CDR1 SEHNR and CDR2 FQNEAQ come from the germline V gene (reference sequence). Trimming stripped 6 bases from V and 3 bases from J, with 12 bases between. The CDR3 spans 13 residues.

The J gene is TRBJ2-7, the V gene TRBV7-9; 8 bases match TRBD2. Trimming cost V 3 bases and J 12 bases; bases outside gene matches: 16. Germline V gene sequence: CDR1 SEHNR, CDR2 FQNEAQ (reference sequence). The CDR3 spans 15 residues. CDR3 sequence (DNA): TGTGCCAGCAGCTTCTTGGAGGCGGGGGGCCGACGATTGTACTTC. This codes for CASSFLEAGGRRLYF.

The V and J genes are TRBV30 and TRBJ1-6; no definite D call. Germline CDR1 reads GTSNPN; CDR2 reads SVGIG (reference sequence). The CDR3 consists of 16 residues. V was cut by 3 bases and J by 3 bases, with 15 bases left in between. The CDR3 is CAWRGSNLYYNSPLHF. CDR3 sequence (DNA): TGTGCCTGGAGGGGCAGCAACCTCTACTATAATTCACCCCTCCACTTT. Complete variable domain (other parts from reference TRBV30 and TRBJ1-6): SQTIHQWPATLVQPVGSPLSLECTVEGTSNPNLYWYRQAAGRGLQLLFYSVGIGQISSEVPQNLSASRPQDRQFILSSKKLLLSDSGFYLCAWRGSNLYYNSPLHFGNGTRLTVT.

J is TRBJ2-3 and V is TRBV30; D gene ambiguous. Germline-derived CDR1 and CDR2 are GTSNPN and SVGIG (reference sequence). CDR3 size: 13 residues. The V and J ends lost 1 base and 5 bases respectively, with 10 bases between them. CDR3 nucleotide sequence: TGTGCCTGGAGTGGGCTCACTGGAGATACGCAGTATTTT. Amino acids: CAWSGLTGDTQYF. Full variable domain (outside the CDR3, taken from reference TRBV30 and TRBJ2-3): SQTIHQWPATLVQPVGSPLSLECTVEGTSNPNLYWYRQAAGRGLQLLFYSVGIGQISSEVPQNLSASRPQDRQFILSSKKLLLSDSGFYLCAWSGLTGDTQYFGPGTRLTVL.

V and J are TRBV27 and TRBJ1-4; D is perhaps TRBD1 (6 bases). From germline, CDR1 is MNHEY and CDR2 SMNVEV (reference sequence). The CDR3 extends over 15 amino acids. Trimming left V 5 bases short and J 6 bases short, with 16 bases between. The CDR3 region is CASSPKGVSDEKLFF. The CDR3 coding sequence is TGTGCCAGCAGTCCCAAGGGGGTTTCGGATGAAAAACTGTTTTTT.

Details on this clone: Germline is not matched at one junction end, which may reflect a read error. This sample also contains other DNA sequences that code for the same CDR3. This chain uses TRBV5-8 with TRBJ2-6; no clear D. This CDR3 has 15 amino acids. The germline V gene has CDR1 SGHTS and CDR2 YDEGEE. The CDR3 is CASSLIGTGANVLTF. CDR3 nucleotides: TGTGCTAGCAGCCTTATAGGTACTGGGGCCAACGTCCTGACTTTC.